These T cell receptor beta chains were read from a single sample in a study of shared clonotypes between healthy human individuals. The method was immunoSEQ multiplex PCR; TCRdb's version includes in-frame clones alone and lacks a portion of them. The sample yields hundreds of thousands of clones, 76% seen once. The sequenced sample consisted of PBMCs. The receptors here all came from a woman in her thirties or forties in good health. Some clones in this sample may be carry-over from other donors' samples. Each CDR3 is given with its conserved first and last residue. A D gene is named only where the DNA matches it firmly. Clone size is stated in some rows and not others, as once, few, many or a class when expanded.

clone_size j_call d_call v_call cdr3_aa cdr3_nt
few TRBJ1-1 - TRBV29-1 CSVQEVMNTEAFF TGCAGCGTTCAGGAGGTTATGAACACTGAAGCTTTCTTT
- TRBJ2-7 - TRBV4-1 CASSQDRTEDPYEQYF TGCGCCAGCAGCCAAGATCGGACAGAGGACCCCTACGAGCAGTACTTC
- TRBJ2-7 - TRBV7-2 CASSLNRVAEQYF TGTGCCAGCAGCTTAAACAGGGTGGCCGAGCAGTACTTC
- TRBJ2-7 - TRBV2 CASSEGGIPSYEQYF TGTGCCAGCAGTGAAGGAGGGATACCCTCCTACGAGCAGTACTTC
- TRBJ1-2 - TRBV6-5 CASSYSSARGYTF TGTGCCAGCAGTTACTCATCAGCCAGGGGCTACACCTTC
- TRBJ2-3 TRBD2 TRBV7-7 CASSSVAGSPADTQYF TGTGCTAGCAGCTCCGTAGCGGGTTCCCCGGCAGATACGCAGTATTTT
- TRBJ1-3 - TRBV5-1 CPRGTRSGNTIYF TGCCCCCGCGGCACCCGCTCTGGAAACACCATATATTTT
- TRBJ1-1 - TRBV7-2 CASSSSGVNTEAFF TGTGCCAGCAGCTCCTCGGGGGTGAACACTGAAGCTTTCTTT
- TRBJ1-2 TRBD1 TRBV5-1 CASSSTTGGGGIYGYTF TGCGCCAGCAGCTCTACTACCGGAGGGGGCGGGATCTATGGCTACACCTTC
once TRBJ2-1 TRBD2 TRBV7-9 CASSFPGLAGATNEQFF TGTGCCAGCAGCTTCCCCGGACTAGCGGGAGCGACCAATGAGCAGTTCTTC
few TRBJ2-2 TRBD1 TRBV7-7 CASSLNRGRELFF TGTGCCAGCAGCTTAAACAGGGGAAGGGAGCTGTTTTTT
- TRBJ1-3 - TRBV9 CASSVRADSSGNTIYF TGTGCCAGCAGCGTGAGAGCAGACAGCTCTGGAAACACCATATATTTT
- TRBJ2-7 TRBD1 TRBV28 CASSLTGYHEQYF TGTGCCAGCTCACTGACAGGGTACCACGAGCAGTACTTC
- TRBJ2-2 TRBD2 TRBV4-2 CASSQGLAGIHTGELFF TGTGCCAGCAGCCAAGGACTAGCGGGAATTCACACCGGGGAGCTGTTTTTT
- TRBJ1-1 - TRBV27 CASSYTGRAMNTEAFF TGTGCCAGCAGCTACACCGGCAGGGCCATGAACACTGAAGCTTTCTTT
- TRBJ2-5 TRBD2 TRBV30 CAWSRLAGVYETQYF TGTGCCTGGAGCCGACTAGCGGGAGTCTACGAGACCCAGTACTTC
- TRBJ2-2 TRBD2 TRBV15 CATSKYPGLEGGELFF TGTGCCACCAGCAAGTACCCGGGACTAGAAGGCGGGGAGCTGTTTTTT
- TRBJ2-7 - TRBV6-1 CASSGVLGGARSDEQYF TGTGCCAGCAGTGGGGTGTTAGGGGGGGCGCGATCCGACGAGCAGTACTTC
- TRBJ2-7 - TRBV7-2 CASSLDRGGVYEQYF TGTGCCAGCAGCTTAGATCGGGGCGGAGTCTACGAGCAGTACTTC
- TRBJ2-1 - TRBV9 CASSGSGYNEQFF TGTGCCAGCTCCGGGAGCGGGTACAATGAGCAGTTCTTC
- TRBJ2-7 TRBD2 TRBV11-1 CASSLRRTSSLGEQYF TGTGCCAGCAGCCTAAGGCGGACTAGCTCCCTGGGTGAGCAGTACTTC
- TRBJ2-1 TRBD2 TRBV10-3 CATTSDPHYNEQFF TGTGCCACTACTAGCGACCCACACTACAATGAGCAGTTCTTC
- TRBJ1-1 - TRBV11-2 CASSLETNTEAFF TGTGCCAGCAGCTTAGAGACGAACACTGAAGCTTTCTTT
- TRBJ2-7 - TRBV5-8 CASSLATSYEQYF TGTGCCAGCAGCTTGGCCACCTCCTACGAGCAGTACTTC
- TRBJ2-1 - TRBV27 CASMNRPISYNEQFF TGTGCCAGCATGAACAGGCCCATCTCCTACAATGAGCAGTTCTTC